This T cell receptor beta chain came from a study of post-analysis software for immune sequencing data. Tagging with unique molecular identifiers was a feature of the TCR beta cDNA libraries. One entry per CDR3 protein results from TCRdb running MiXCR on the PCR reads. Of roughly 670,000 distinct CDR3 sequences listed, 59% were seen once; the top ten hold over 9%. CDR3 length: 14 residues. Looked up from germline, CDR1 is LNHNV and CDR2 is YYDKDF (reference sequence). Trimming cost V 0 bases and J 11 bases, with 11 bases left between them. Study outcomes and limitations: Higher frequency in patients than in controls was seen for five TRBV segments, with TRBV5-6, TRBV5-1 and TRBV20-1 among them.

Note on this clonotype: As yet, its antigen is unknown.

The rearrangement links TRBV15 to TRBJ2-6; D remains ambiguous. Sequenced sample: blood. This TCR was sampled from a girl aged 2 to 9 with multiple sclerosis. CDR3 coding DNA: TGTGCCACCAGCAGAGAGGGGTTGAAGGACGTCCTGACTTTC. Translated: CATSREGLKDVLTF. The full variable domain, completed using reference TRBV15 and TRBJ2-6, is DAMVIQNPRYQVTQFGKPVTLSCSQTLNHNVMYWYQQKSSQAPKLLFHYYDKDFNNEADTPDNFQSRRPNTSFCFLDIRSPGLGDTAMYLCATSREGLKDVLTFGAGSRLTVL.